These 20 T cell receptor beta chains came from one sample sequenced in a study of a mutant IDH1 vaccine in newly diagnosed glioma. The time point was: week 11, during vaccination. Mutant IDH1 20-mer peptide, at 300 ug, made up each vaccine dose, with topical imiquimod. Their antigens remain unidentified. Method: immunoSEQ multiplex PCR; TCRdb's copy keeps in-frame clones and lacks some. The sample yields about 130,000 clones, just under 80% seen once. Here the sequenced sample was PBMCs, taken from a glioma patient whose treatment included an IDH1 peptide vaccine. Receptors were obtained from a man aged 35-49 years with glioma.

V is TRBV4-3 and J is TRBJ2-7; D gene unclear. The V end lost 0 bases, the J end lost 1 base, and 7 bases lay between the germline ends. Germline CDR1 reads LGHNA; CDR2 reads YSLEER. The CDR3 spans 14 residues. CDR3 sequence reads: CASSQDWSSYEQYF. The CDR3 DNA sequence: TGCGCCAGCAGCCAAGATTGGTCTTCCTACGAGCAGTACTTC.

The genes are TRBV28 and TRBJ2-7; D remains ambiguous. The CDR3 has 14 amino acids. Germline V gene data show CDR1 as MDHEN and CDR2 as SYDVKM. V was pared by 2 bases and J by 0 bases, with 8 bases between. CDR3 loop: CASSLTLSSYEQYF. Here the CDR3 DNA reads TGTGCCAGCAGTTTAACACTGAGCTCCTACGAGCAGTACTTC.

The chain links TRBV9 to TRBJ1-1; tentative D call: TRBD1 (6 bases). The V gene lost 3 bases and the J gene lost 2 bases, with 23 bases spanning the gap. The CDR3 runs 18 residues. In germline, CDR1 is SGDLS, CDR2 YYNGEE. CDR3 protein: CASSAPRGGYRFNTEAFF. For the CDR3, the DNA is TGTGCCAGCAGCGCCCCCAGGGGTGGTTATCGCTTTAACACTGAAGCTTTCTTT.

Written as DNA, the CDR3 is TGTGCCAGCAGACCCACAGGGATCGGGGAGCTGTTTTTT. Translating gives CASRPTGIGELFF. The V and J genes are TRBV2 and TRBJ2-2; TRBD1 is a possible D gene (6 bases). The V and J ends lost 6 bases and 7 bases respectively, with 12 bases between them. This CDR3 region has 13 residues. The germline V gene encodes CDR1 SNHLY and CDR2 FYNNEI.

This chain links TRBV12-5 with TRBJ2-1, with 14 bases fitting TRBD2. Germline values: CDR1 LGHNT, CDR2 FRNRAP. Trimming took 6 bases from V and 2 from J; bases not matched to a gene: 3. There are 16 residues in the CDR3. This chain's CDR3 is CASGTTSGGAYNEQFF. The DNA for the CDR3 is TGTGCTAGTGGCACGACTAGCGGGGGGGCCTACAATGAGCAGTTCTTC.

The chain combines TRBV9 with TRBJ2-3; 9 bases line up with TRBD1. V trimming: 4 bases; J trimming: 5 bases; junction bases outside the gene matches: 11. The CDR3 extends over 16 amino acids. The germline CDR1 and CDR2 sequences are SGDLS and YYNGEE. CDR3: CASSPRPGQGRDTQYF. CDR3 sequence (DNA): TGTGCCAGCAGCCCCAGGCCGGGACAGGGAAGAGATACGCAGTATTTT.

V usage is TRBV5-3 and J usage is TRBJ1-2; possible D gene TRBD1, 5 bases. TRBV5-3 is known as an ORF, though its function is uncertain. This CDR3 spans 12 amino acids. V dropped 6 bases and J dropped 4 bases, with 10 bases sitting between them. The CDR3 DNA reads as TGTGCCAGAAAACAGGTACCCTATGGCTACACCTTC. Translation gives CARKQVPYGYTF.

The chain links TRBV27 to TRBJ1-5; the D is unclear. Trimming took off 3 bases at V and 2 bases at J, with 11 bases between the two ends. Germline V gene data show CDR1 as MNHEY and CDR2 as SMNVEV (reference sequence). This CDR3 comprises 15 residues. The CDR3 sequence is CASSFRGWRNQPQHF. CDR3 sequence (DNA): TGTGCCAGCAGTTTTCGAGGGTGGCGCAATCAGCCCCAGCATTTT.

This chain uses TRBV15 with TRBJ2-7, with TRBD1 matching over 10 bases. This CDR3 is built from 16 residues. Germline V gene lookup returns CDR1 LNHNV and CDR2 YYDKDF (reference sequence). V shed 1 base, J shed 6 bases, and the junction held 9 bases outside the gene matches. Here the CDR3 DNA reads TGTGCCACCAGCAGAGCAGGACAGGGGGGGCGGAGCGAGCAGTACTTC. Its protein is CATSRAGQGGRSEQYF.

The CDR3: CASQRGPGNEQFF. The CDR3 nucleotides read TGTGCCAGTCAGAGGGGTCCCGGCAATGAGCAGTTCTTC. The chain links TRBV6-1 to TRBJ2-1; either TRBD1 or TRBD2 may fit D (5 bases each). Trimming removed 9 bases from V and 6 bases from J, with 15 bases in between. The CDR3 extends over 13 amino acids. Germline CDR1 reads MNHNS; CDR2 reads SASEGT.

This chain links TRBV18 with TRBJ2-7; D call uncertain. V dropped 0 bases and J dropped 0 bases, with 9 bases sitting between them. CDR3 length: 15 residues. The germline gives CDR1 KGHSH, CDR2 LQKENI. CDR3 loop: CASSPPAGRSYEQYF. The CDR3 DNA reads TGTGCCAGCTCACCACCGGCAGGCCGCTCCTACGAGCAGTACTTC.

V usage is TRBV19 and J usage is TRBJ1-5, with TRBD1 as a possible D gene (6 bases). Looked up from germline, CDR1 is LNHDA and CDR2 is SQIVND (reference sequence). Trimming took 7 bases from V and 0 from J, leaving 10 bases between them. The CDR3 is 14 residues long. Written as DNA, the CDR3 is TGTGCCAGTAAAATACAGGGTAGCAATCAGCCCCAGCATTTT. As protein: CASKIQGSNQPQHF. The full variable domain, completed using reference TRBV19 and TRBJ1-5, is DGGITQSPKYLFRKEGQNVTLSCEQNLNHDAMYWYRQDPGQGLRLIYYSQIVNDFQKGDIAEGYSVSREKKESFPLTVTSAQKNPTAFYLCASKIQGSNQPQHFGDGTRLSIL.

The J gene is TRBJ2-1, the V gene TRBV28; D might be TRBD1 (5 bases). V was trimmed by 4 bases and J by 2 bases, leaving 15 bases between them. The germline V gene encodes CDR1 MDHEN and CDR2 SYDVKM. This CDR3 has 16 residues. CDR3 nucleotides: TGTGCCAGCAGTTCCAGCCAGGGTCGTACCTACAATGAGCAGTTCTTC. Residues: CASSSSQGRTYNEQFF.

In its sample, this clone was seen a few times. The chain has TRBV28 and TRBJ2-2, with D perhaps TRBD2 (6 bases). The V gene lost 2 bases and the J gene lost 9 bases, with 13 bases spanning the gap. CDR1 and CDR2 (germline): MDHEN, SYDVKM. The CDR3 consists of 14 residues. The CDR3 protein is CASSLGQGGRELFF. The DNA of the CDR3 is TGTGCCAGCAGTTTAGGCCAGGGAGGACGGGAGCTGTTTTTT. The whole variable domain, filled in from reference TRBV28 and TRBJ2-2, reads DVKVTQSSRYLVKRTGEKVFLECVQDMDHENMFWYRQDPGLGLRLIYFSYDVKMKEKGDIPEGYSVSREKKERFSLILESASTNQTSMYLCASSLGQGGRELFFGEGSRLTVL.

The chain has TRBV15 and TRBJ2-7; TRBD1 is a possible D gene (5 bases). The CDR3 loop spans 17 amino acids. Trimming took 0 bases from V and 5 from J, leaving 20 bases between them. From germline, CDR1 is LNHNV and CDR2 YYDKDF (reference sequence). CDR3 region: CATSRESRAFLMDEQYF. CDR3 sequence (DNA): TGTGCCACCAGCAGAGAGAGCAGGGCCTTCCTCATGGACGAGCAGTACTTC.

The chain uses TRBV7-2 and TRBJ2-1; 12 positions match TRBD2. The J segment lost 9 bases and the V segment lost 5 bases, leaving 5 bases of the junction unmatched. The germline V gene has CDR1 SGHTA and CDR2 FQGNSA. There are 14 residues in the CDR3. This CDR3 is CASSETSGSTEQFF. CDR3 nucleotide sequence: TGTGCCAGCAGCGAGACTAGCGGGAGCACTGAGCAGTTCTTC.

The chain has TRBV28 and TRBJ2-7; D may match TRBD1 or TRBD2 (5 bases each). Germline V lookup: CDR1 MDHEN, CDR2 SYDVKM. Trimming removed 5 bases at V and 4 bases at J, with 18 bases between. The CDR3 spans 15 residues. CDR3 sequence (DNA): TGTGCCAGCAGTACATATTGGGACGGGATTTACGAGCAGTACTTC. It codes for CASSTYWDGIYEQYF.

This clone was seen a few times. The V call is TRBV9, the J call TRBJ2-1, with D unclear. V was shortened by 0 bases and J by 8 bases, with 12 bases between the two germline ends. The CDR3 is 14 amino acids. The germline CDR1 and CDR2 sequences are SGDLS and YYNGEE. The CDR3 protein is CASSVDNGRHEQFF. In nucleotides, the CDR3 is TGTGCCAGCAGCGTAGACAACGGGCGGCATGAGCAGTTCTTC.

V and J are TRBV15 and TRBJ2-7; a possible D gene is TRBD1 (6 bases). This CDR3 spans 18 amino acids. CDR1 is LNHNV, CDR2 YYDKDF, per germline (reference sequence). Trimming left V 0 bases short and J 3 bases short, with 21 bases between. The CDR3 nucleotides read TGTGCCACCAGCAGAGATAAAATGGGGCAGGGGAGAGTCTACGAGCAGTACTTC. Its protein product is CATSRDKMGQGRVYEQYF.

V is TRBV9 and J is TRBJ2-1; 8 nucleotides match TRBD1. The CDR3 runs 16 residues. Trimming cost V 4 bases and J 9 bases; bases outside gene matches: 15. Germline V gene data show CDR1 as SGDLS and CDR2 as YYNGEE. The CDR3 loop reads CASSHRQGTSSVEQFF. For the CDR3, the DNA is TGTGCCAGCAGCCACCGACAGGGGACTTCGTCCGTTGAGCAGTTCTTC.